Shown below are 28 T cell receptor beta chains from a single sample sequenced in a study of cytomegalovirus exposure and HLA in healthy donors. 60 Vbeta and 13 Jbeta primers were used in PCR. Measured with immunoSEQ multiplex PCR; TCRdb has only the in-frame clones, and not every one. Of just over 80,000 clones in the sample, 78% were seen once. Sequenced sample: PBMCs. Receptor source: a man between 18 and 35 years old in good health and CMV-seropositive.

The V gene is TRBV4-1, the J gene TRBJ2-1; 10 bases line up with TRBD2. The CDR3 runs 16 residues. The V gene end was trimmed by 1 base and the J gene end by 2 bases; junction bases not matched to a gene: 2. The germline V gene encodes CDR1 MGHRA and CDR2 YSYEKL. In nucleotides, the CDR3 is TGCGCCAGCAGCCAAGGACTAGCGGGTACCTACAATGAGCAGTTCTTC. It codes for CASSQGLAGTYNEQFF.

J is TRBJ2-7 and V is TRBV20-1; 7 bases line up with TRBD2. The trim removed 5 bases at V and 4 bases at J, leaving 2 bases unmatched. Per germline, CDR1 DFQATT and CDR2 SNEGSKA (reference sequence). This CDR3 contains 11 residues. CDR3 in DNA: TGCAGTGCTGGGGGAGGGTACGAGCAGTACTTC. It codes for CSAGGGYEQYF.

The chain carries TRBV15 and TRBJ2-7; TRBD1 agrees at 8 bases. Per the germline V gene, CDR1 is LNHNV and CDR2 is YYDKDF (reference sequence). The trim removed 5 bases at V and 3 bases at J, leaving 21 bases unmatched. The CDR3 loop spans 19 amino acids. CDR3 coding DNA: TGTGCCACCAGCCTCAACGTTGATTTGGCCGGGACAGGTTACTACGAGCAGTACTTC. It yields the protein CATSLNVDLAGTGYYEQYF.

The CDR3 bases are TGTGCCAGCAGCTTAAATCCAGGGGGTAATTCACCCCTCCACTTT. Amino acids: CASSLNPGGNSPLHF. The J gene is TRBJ1-6, the V gene TRBV11-2; 7 nucleotides match TRBD1. The trim removed 2 bases at V and 6 bases at J, leaving 4 bases unmatched. This CDR3 has 15 amino acids. Per germline, CDR1 SGHAT and CDR2 FQNNGV.

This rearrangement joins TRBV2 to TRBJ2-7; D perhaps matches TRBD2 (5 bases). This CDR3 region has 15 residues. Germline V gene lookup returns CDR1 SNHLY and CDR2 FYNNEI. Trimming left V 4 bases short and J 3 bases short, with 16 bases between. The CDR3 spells CASSVGVLGGYEQYF. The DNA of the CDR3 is TGTGCCAGCAGTGTGGGAGTTCTCGGAGGCTACGAGCAGTACTTC. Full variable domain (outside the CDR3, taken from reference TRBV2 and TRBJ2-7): EPEVTQTPSHQVTQMGQEVILRCVPISNHLYFYWYRQILGQKVEFLVSFYNNEISEKSEIFDDQFSVERPDGSNFTLKIRSTKLEDSAMYFCASSVGVLGGYEQYFGPGTRLTVT.

The CDR3 DNA reads TGTGCCAGCAGTAGCGGACTAGCGGGCAACAATGAGCAGTTCTTC. It codes for CASSSGLAGNNEQFF. The chain recombines TRBV6-5 with TRBJ2-1; 11 bases map to TRBD2. Germline CDR1 reads MNHEY; CDR2 reads SVGAGI. The CDR3 covers 15 residues. V shed 5 bases, J shed 5 bases, and the junction held 5 bases outside the gene matches.

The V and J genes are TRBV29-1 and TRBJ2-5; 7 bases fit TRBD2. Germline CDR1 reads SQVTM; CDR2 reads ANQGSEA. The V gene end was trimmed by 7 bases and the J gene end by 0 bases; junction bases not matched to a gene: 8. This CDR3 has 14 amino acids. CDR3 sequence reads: CSGREGKYQETQYF. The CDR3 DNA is TGCAGCGGGAGGGAGGGAAAGTACCAAGAGACCCAGTACTTC.

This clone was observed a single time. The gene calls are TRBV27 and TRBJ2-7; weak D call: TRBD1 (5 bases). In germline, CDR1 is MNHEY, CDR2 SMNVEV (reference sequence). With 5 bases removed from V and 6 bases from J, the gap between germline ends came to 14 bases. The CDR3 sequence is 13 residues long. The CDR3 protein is CASSRAQVLEQYF. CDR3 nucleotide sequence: TGTGCCAGCAGTCGGGCACAGGTCCTCGAGCAGTACTTC.

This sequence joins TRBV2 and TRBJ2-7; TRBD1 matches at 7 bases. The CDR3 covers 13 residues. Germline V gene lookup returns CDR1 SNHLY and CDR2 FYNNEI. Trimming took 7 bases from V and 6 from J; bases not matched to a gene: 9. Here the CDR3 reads CASTRDSIGEQYF. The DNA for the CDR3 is TGTGCCAGCACCCGGGACAGTATTGGCGAGCAGTACTTC.

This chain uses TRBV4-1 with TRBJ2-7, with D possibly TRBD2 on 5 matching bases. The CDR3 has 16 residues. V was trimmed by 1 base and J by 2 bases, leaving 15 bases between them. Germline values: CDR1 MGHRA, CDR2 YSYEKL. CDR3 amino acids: CASSQGSGGATYEQYF. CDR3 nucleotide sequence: TGCGCCAGCAGCCAAGGGTCCGGAGGAGCAACCTACGAGCAGTACTTC.

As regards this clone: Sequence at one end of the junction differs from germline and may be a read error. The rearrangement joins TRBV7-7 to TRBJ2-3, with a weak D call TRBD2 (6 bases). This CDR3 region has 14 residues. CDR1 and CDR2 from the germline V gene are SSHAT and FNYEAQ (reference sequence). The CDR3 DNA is TGTGCTAGCAGCCTTCGACTAGGAACAGATACGCAGTATTTT. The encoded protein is CASSLRLGTDTQYF.

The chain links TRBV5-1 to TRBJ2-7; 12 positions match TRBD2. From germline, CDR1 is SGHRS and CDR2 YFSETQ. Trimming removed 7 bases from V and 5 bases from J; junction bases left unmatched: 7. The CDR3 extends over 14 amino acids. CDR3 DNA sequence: TGCGCCAGCTCCCGACTAGCGGGAGTAGACGAGCAGTACTTC. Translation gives CASSRLAGVDEQYF.

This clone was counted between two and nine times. DNA of the CDR3: TGCGCCAGCAGCCAAGCGGTAGCCCGAAGCACAGATACGCAGTATTTT. It is translated as CASSQAVARSTDTQYF. V is TRBV4-1 and J is TRBJ2-3; no firm D call. The CDR3 totals 16 residues. Germline CDR1 MGHRA, CDR2 YSYEKL. Trimming cost V 1 base and J 0 bases, with 11 bases left between them.

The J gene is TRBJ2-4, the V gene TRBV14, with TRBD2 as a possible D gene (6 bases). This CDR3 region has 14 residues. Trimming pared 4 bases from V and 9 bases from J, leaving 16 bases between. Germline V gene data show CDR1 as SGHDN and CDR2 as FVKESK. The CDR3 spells CASSPGSSGGIQYF. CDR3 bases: TGTGCCAGCAGCCCCGGCTCTTCCGGGGGCATTCAGTACTTC.

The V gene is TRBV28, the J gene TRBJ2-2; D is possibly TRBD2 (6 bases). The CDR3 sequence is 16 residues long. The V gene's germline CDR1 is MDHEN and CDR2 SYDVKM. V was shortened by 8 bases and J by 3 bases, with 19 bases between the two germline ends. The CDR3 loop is CASREDYPRDTGELFF. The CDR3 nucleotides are TGTGCCAGCCGAGAGGACTACCCGCGAGACACCGGGGAGCTGTTTTTT.

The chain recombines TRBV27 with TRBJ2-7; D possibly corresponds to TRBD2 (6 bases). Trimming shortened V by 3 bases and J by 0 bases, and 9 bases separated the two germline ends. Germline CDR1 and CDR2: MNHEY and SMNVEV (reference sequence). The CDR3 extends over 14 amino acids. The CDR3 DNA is TGTGCCAGCAGTTTTAGTAGCGGCTCCTACGAGCAGTACTTC. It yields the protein CASSFSSGSYEQYF.

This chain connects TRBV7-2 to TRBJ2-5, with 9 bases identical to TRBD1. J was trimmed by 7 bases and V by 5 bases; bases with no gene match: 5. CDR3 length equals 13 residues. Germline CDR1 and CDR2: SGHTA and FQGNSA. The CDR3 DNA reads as TGTGCCAGCAGCAACAGGGGGCCGGGGACCCAGTACTTC. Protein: CASSNRGPGTQYF.

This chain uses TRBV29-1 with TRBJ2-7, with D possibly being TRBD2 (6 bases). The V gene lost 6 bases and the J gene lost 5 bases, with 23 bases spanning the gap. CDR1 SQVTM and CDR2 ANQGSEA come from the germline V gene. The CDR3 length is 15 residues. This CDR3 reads CSVRLEVGPGDEQYF. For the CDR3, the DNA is TGCAGCGTCCGATTGGAGGTGGGACCGGGGGACGAGCAGTACTTC.

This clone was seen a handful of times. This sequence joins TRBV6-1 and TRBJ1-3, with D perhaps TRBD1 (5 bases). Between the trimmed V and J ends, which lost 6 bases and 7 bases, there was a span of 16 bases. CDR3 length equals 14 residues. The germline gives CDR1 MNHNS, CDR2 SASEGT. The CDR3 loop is CASSLRPQANTIYF. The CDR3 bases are TGTGCCAGCAGCCTTAGGCCACAGGCGAACACCATATATTTT.

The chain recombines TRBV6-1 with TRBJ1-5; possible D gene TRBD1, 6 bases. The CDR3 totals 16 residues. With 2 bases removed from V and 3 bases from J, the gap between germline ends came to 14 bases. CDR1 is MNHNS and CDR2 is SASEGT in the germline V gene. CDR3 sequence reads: CASSEKGRGVNQPQHF. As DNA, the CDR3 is TGTGCCAGCAGTGAAAAGGGCAGGGGCGTCAATCAGCCCCAGCATTTT.

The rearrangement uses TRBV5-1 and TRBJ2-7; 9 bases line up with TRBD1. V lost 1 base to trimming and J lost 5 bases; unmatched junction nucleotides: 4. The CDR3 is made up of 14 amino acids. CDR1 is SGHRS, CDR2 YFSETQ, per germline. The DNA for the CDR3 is TGCGCCAGCAGCTTGTCACAGGGGGCAAACGAGCAGTACTTC. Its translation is CASSLSQGANEQYF.

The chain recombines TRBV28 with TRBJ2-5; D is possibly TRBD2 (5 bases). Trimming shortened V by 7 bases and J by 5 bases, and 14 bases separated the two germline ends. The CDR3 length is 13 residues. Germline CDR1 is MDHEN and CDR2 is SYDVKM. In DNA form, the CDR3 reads TGTGCCAGCACCCTCCTAGCTGATGAGACCCAGTACTTC. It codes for CASTLLADETQYF.

CDR3 nucleotides: TGCGCCAGCAGCCTTCCTAGCGGTACAGATACGCAGTATTTT. This encodes CASSLPSGTDTQYF. This sequence joins TRBV4-1 and TRBJ2-3; 7 nucleotides match TRBD2. Germline assignment: CDR1 MGHRA and CDR2 YSYEKL. V lost 4 bases, J lost 3 bases, and 4 bases stayed unmatched. CDR3 length: 14 residues.

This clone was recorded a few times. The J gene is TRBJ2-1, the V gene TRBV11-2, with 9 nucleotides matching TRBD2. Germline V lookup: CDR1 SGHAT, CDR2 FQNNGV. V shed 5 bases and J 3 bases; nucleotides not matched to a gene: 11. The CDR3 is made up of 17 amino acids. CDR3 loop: CASSPDGVTSGYNEQFF. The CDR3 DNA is TGTGCCAGCAGCCCAGACGGTGTGACTAGCGGCTACAATGAGCAGTTCTTC.

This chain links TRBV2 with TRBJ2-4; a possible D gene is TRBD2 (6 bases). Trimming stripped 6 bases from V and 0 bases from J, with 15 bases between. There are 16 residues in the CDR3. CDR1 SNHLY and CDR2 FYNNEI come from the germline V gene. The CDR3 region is CASSFSSEIAKNIQYF. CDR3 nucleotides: TGTGCCAGCAGCTTCTCTAGCGAAATAGCCAAAAACATTCAGTACTTC.

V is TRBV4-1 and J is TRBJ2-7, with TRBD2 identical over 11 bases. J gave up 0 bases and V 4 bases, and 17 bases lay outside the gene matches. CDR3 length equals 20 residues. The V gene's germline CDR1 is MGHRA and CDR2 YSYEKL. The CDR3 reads CASSRGPGLAVLELSYEQYF. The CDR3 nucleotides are TGCGCCAGCAGCCGAGGGCCGGGACTAGCGGTACTTGAACTCTCCTACGAGCAGTACTTC.

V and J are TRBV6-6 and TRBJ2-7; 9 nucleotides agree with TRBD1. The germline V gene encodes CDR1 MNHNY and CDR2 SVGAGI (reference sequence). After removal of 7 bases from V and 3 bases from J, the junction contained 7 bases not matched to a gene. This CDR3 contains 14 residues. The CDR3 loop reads CASTFGQGYYEQYF. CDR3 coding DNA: TGTGCCAGCACTTTCGGACAGGGGTACTACGAGCAGTACTTC.

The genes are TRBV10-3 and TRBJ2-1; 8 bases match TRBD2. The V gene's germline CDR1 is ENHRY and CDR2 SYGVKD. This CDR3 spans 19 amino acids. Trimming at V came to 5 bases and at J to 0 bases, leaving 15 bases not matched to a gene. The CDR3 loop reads CAISLTIFGGRSSYNEQFF. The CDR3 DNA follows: TGTGCCATCAGTCTAACAATTTTTGGCGGGAGGAGCTCCTACAATGAGCAGTTCTTC.